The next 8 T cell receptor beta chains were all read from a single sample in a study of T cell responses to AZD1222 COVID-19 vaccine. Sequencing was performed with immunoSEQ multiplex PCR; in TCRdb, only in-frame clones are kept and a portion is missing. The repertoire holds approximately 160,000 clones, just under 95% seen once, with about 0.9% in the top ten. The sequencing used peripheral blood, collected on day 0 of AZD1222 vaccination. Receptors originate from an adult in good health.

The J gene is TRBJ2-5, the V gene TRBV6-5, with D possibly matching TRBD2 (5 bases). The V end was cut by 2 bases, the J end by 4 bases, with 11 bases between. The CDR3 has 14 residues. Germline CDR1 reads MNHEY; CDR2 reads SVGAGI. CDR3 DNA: TGTGCCAGCAGTTACACCGGGGTGAGAGAGACCCAGTACTTC. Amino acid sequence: CASSYTGVRETQYF.

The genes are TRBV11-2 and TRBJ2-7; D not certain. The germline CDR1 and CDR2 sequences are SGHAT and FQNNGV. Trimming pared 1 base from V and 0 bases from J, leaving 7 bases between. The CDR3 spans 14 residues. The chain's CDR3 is CASSLVGSSYEQYF. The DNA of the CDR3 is TGTGCCAGCAGCTTAGTTGGTAGCTCCTACGAGCAGTACTTC.

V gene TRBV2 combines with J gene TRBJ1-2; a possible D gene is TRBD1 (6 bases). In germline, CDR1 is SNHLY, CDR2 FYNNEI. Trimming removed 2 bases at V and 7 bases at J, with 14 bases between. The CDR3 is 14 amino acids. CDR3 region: CASSEFAGDIGYTF. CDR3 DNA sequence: TGTGCCAGCAGTGAATTCGCAGGGGATATTGGCTACACCTTC.

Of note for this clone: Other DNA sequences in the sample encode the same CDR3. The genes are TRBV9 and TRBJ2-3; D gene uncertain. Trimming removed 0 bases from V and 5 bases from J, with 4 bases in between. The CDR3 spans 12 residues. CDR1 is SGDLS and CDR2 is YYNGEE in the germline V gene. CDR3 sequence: CASSVGGDTQYF. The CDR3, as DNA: TGTGCCAGCAGCGTAGGTGGAGATACGCAGTATTTT.

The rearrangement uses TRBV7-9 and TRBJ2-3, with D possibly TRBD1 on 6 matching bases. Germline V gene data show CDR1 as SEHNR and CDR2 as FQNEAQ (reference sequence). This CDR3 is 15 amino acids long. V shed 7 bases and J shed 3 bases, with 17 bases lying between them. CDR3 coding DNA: TGTGCCAGCATTCTACAGGGTGTTGGGACAGATACGCAGTATTTT. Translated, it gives CASILQGVGTDTQYF.

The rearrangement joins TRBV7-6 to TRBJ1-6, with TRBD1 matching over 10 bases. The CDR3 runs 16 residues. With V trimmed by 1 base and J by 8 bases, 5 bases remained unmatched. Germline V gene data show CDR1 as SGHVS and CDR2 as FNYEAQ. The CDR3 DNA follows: TGTGCCAGCAGCTTAGGGGCCGGGACAGGGGATTCACCCCTCCACTTT. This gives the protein CASSLGAGTGDSPLHF.

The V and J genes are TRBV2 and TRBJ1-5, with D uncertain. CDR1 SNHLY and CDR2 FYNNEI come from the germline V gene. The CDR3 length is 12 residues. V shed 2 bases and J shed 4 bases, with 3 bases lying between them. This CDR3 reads CASSEHNQPQHF. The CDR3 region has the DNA TGTGCCAGCAGTGAACATAATCAGCCCCAGCATTTT.

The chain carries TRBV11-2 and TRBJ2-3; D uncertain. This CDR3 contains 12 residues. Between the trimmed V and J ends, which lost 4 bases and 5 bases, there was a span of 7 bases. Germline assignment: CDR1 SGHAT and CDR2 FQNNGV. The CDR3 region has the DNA TGTGCCAGCAGCTCCCTGGTAGATACGCAGTATTTT. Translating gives CASSSLVDTQYF.